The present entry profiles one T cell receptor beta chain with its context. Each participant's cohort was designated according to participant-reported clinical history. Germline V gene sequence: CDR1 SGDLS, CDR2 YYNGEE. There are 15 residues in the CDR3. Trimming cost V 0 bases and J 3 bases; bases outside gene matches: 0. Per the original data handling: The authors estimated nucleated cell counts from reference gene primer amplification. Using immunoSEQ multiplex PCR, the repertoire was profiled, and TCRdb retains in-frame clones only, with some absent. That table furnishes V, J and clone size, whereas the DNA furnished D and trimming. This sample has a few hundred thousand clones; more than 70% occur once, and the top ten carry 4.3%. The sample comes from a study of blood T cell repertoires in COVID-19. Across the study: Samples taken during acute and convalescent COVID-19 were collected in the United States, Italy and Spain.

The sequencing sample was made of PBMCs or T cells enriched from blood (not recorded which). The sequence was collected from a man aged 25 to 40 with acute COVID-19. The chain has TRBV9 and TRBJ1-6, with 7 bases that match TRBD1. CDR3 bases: TGTGCCAGCAGCGTAGGGGACAGCTATAATTCACCCCTCCACTTT. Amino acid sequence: CASSVGDSYNSPLHF.